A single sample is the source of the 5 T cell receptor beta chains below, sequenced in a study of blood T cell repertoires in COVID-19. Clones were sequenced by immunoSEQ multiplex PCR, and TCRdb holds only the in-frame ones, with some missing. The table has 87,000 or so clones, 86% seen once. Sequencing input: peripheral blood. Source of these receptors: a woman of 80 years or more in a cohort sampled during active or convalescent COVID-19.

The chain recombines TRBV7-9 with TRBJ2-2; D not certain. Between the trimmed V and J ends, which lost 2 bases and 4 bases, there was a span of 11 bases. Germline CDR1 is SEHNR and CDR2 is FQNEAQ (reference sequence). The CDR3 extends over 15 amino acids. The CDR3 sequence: CASSLSNLATGELFF. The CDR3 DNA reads TGTGCCAGCAGCTTATCTAACTTAGCCACCGGGGAGCTGTTTTTT. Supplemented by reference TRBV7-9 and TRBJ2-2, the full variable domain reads DTGVSQNPRHKITKRGQNVTFRCDPISEHNRLYWYRQTLGQGPEFLTYFQNEAQLEKSRLLSDRFSAERPKGSFSTLEIQRTEQGDSAMYLCASSLSNLATGELFFGEGSRLTVL.

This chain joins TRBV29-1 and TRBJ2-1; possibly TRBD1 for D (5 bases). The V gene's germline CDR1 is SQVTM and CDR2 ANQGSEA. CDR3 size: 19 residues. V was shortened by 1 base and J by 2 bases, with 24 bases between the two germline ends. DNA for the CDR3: TGCAGCGTTGAAGGGTTATCGTGGTCAGGGAATCTGCCCTACAATGAGCAGTTCTTC. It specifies CSVEGLSWSGNLPYNEQFF.

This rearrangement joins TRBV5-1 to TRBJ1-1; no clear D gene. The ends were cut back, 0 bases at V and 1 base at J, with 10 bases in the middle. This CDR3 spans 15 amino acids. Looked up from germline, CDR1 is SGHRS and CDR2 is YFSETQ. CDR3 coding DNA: TGCGCCAGCAGCTTGGAGACGACAAAGAACACTGAAGCTTTCTTT. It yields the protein CASSLETTKNTEAFF.

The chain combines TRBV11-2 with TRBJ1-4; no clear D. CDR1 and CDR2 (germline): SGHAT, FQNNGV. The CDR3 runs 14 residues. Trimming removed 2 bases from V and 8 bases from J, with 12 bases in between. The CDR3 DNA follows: TGTGCCAGCAGCTTAAGCGGTTCGAGCGAAAAACTGTTTTTT. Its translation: CASSLSGSSEKLFF.

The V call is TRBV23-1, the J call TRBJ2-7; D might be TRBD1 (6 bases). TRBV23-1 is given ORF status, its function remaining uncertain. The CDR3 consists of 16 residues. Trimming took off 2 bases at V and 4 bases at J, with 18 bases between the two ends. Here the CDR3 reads CASSQPLGAFVYEQYV. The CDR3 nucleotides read TGCGCCAGCAGTCAACCTCTGGGGGCCTTCGTTTACGAGCAGTACGTC.